This T cell receptor (beta chain) was identified during a study of cytomegalovirus exposure and HLA in healthy donors (TCRdb year 2017). Background for the entire study: An earlier analysis of approximately 640 of the donors reported roughly 300 Gb of sequence data and 100 million to 130 million unique TCR beta sequences from approximately 180 million T cells. Roughly 300 gigabases of sequencing data and around 80 million unique TCR sequences made up an early release that covered 640 HLA-typed donors. Among the approximately 430 genotyped donors, 75% to 90% belonged to the genetic ancestry cluster associated with self-reported Caucasian donors. The study was designed to test whether signatures of past pathogen exposure could be identified by cataloging public T cell receptors. The study used immunosequencing to profile the T cell repertoires of approximately 640 subjects and linked those repertoires to cytomegalovirus serostatus. Along with the roughly 700-subject first cohort, a separate validation cohort of over a hundred different subjects was used. To predict cytomegalovirus infection status, the study combined high-throughput TCR immunosequencing, statistical association of individual TCRs with disease status, and machine learning. A later analysis re-examined previously published TCR beta repertoires from hundreds of donors and added high-resolution HLA genotyping to investigate patterns of TCR occurrence. In the later analysis, no new phenotypic data were used to find candidate immune exposures; instead, reliance was placed on TCR beta sequences and their occurrence across donors. In an earlier analysis of more than 550 of the donors, high-throughput TCR beta sequencing was used to judge whether each TCR beta V gene segment behaved as functional or pseudogenic. Donor age, sex, ethnicity and CMV serostatus were compiled together with the repertoire data. A later genetic analysis took genome-wide SNP genotypes for 398 of the 666 donors and used that subset as a discovery cohort. All discovery cohort repertoires had been generated on a single sequencing platform. HLA typing included class I and class II loci at four-digit resolution. Typing coverage differed by locus: A, B, C, DRB1 and DQB1 were typed in roughly 620-630 donors, DQA1 in approximately 520, DPA1 in over 600, and DPB1 in just under 490. Four to six DR-DQ haplotypes were handled as single units for association and clustering, since linkage in the cohort was strong. Across 398 genotyped donors of the cohort, an average of about 220,000 unique TCR beta nucleotide sequences per donor were sequenced, and 15% to 20% of those sequences were non-productive. Here is what the overall study found, with its caveats: Linkage disequilibrium might explain the correlated functional status among segregating V segments, but an unknown experimental factor could not be excluded. A further reported finding was that TCR beta sequences accurately predicted the HLA-A and HLA-B alleles for most subjects in the first cohort. The study listed 170 or so TCR beta chains as associated with cytomegalovirus. Because HLA typing was unavailable for some donors at each locus, only the typed subset was used in association tests. The cohort was sequenced for TCR beta chains only, and without alpha or paired-chain data the features that could be detected were limited. It was suggested by the authors that the approach could potentially be generalized to other disease states and immunological phenotypes. According to a later analysis, TCR association rates differed among HLA loci, with DRB1 alleles showing the most associated TCRs and HLA-C alleles showing the fewest. For the cohort, immune exposure information was limited to CMV serostatus. Some IMGT-functional V segments, including TRBV6-2 and TRBV6-3, could not be distinguished by the 87-base-pair reads and were therefore excluded. In an earlier analysis of 587 of the donors, most TCR beta V segments appeared in productive rearrangements about 87% or about 30% of the time, broadly matching IMGT annotations. In vitro tests confirmed that a few of the cytomegalovirus-associated TCR beta chains recognize cytomegalovirus antigens. The sequencing pipeline was judged likely to have produced a cluster of highly shared sequence variants as a technical artifact. In a later genetic analysis, a missense DCLRE1C variant was associated with V-gene and J-gene trimming of TCR beta chains, and the association was replicated in an independent cohort. Compared with the roughly 710-donor mean, donors in an Asian-associated ancestry cluster had fewer N-insertions in productive TCRs, according to a later genetic analysis. While some public TCRs were present in many individuals, most TCR sequences turned up only very rarely across donors. When HLA alleles, especially DR and DQ, strongly co-occurred, TCR associations were difficult to assign to individual alleles. A later analysis reported that several top co-occurrence clusters appeared linked to parvovirus B19, influenza, CMV and Epstein-Barr virus. In a later analysis, most CMV-associated TCR beta chains were found to appear HLA-restricted, with HLA associations seemingly driven largely by CMV exposure. Roughly uniform sequencing depth across donors was assumed in presence/absence analyses, although this assumption may not hold. In a later analysis, HLA-associated TCR beta chains were found to be more clonally expanded and to have lower generation probabilities than equally common non-associated chains. Because counts were too low, about 18 rarely observed V segments, including chromosome 9 orphons, were left out of the earlier analysis of 587 of the donors. A later analysis associated 16,951 TCR beta sequences with specific HLA alleles at a false discovery rate of 0.05. The classifier was reported to diagnose cytomegalovirus status with high specificity and sensitivity in both the original and validation cohorts.

The method behind the library was the immunoSEQ multiplex PCR assay. For the multiplex PCR, a mixture combining 60 forward primers for TCR Vbeta segments and 13 reverse primers for TCR Jbeta segments was used. The CDR3 region of rearranged TCR beta genes was amplified from genomic DNA by a multiplex PCR assay. The Illumina HiSeq System was used to sequence the amplified TCR beta libraries as 87-base-pair reads. In the original analysis: A later analysis tallied tens of millions of unique TCR beta chains across the 650 to 750 repertoires, and some 12 million of those chains were shared by two or more donors. Raw reads were error-corrected and collapsed into unique sequences with a nearest-neighbor algorithm that merged closely related sequences to remove PCR and sequencing errors. To assign V, D and J gene segments, CDR3 sequences were aligned to IMGT reference sequences. Each retained sequence needed at least a six-nucleotide match to both a V gene segment and a J gene segment. A rearrangement counted as productive if the CDR3 had no stop codons and remained in frame with V and J, and every other rearrangement counted as non-productive. Following IMGT convention, CDR3 was defined as the stretch from the second conserved V-encoded cysteine up to the conserved J-encoded phenylalanine. Sequences without an unambiguous match to a single V gene segment were excluded from the earlier analysis of almost 600 of the donors. An earlier analysis of 450 to 650 of the donors called V segments functional above 56.7% productive rearrangements and segregating when the between-donor standard deviation exceeded 5%. A statistical classification framework was developed to diagnose cytomegalovirus status using the catalog of TCR beta chain sequences. In a later analysis, TCR nucleotide sequences were compared against IMGT/GENE-DB human TR gene sequences so that V and J genes could be assigned. The TCRdist pipeline was used in a later analysis to assign CDR3 sequences and most-parsimonious VDJ recombination scenarios. A later analysis defined each TCR beta chain by its CDR3 amino acid sequence plus V-gene family, and excluded reads lacking a unique V-gene family. As a way to deal with suspected cross-contamination and a sequencing artifact, a later analysis dropped 450 to 600 nucleotide sequences that were highly shared and had low generation probability. A later analysis calculated a clonal expansion index for each public chain from normalized within-repertoire ranks of inferred template counts. In a later analysis, generation probabilities were computed using a VDJ recombination model fitted to out-of-frame rearrangements, and the results were checked against IGoR. Hypergeometric tests were used in a later analysis to score TCR-TCR, TCR-HLA and TCR-CMV co-occurrence, with a repertoire-size bias correction applied to the TCR pairs. A later analysis estimated false discovery rates by permuting HLA or CMV assignments 20 times. In a later analysis, co-occurring TCRs were grouped using DBSCAN, and TCRdist sequence similarity was added for clustering within HLA-allele-positive subsets. Co-occurrence clustering excluded repertoires with fewer than 30,000 or more than 120,000 public chains, plus five with anomalous nucleotide sharing. TCRdb's version of the immuneACCESS table is confined to in-frame rearrangements and falls short of the full clone set. An unresolved V gene accounts for under half of the shortfall where checked; the remainder is of unknown origin. V and J calls and clone size are those listed in that table; D and trimming were worked out from the DNA. This sample has 150,000 to 200,000 clones in its table, and 84% of those were observed once. The ten largest clones add up to roughly 6.7% of the sample.

V and J are trimmed by 5 bases and 2 bases, and the gene matches miss 3 bases of the junction. The CDR3 sequence holds 14 residues, the cysteine and phenylalanine included. Only the CDR3 DNA stays, 42 bases, in frame from base 1. According to the germline V gene (reference sequence), CDR1 reads MNHEY and CDR2 reads SMNVEV. In total, fewer than 750 healthy bone marrow donors made up the cohort. All cohort members were sampled while nominally healthy, although unrecorded immune exposures were likely present. The donor tested CMV seropositive and was one of the 289 seropositive cohort members. A peripheral blood sample was provided by each donor, and peripheral blood mononuclear cells were used for TCR beta sequencing. Genomic DNA was extracted from the blood cell samples with the Qiagen DNeasy Blood Extraction Kit. Concerning this clone itself: It lacks a known antigen. Base qualities are missing; no much larger clone stands one base away.

This receptor was identified in a man aged 45-65 years in good health and CMV-seropositive. The chain was built from TRBV27 and TRBJ1-5, with 7 bases aligning to TRBD1. The specimen sequenced was PBMCs. The DNA sequence is as follows: TGTGCCAGCAGTATCGACAGGGGCAATCAGCCCCAGCATTTT. Its translation reads: CASSIDRGNQPQHF.